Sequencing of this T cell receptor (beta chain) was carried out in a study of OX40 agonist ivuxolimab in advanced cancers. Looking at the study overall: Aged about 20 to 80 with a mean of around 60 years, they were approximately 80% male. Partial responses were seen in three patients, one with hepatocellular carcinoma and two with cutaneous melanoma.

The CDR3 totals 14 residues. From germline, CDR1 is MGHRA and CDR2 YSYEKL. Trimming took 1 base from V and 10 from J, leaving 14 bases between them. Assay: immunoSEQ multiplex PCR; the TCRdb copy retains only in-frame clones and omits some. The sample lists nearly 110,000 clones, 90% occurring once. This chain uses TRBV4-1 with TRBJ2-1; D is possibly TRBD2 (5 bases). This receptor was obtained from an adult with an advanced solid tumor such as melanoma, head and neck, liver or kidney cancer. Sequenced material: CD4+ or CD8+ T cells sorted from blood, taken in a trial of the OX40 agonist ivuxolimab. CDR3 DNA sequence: TGCGCCAGCAGCCAAGGAGGAGGTCCGCCGGAGCAGTTCTTC. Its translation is CASSQGGGPPEQFF.